This T cell receptor beta chain was documented in a study of PD-L1 blockade in urothelial cancer. Study-level background: Blood analysis was done at 3 weeks (second dose) and 6 weeks after treatment began.

TCRdb's copy holds only in-frame clones and misses some; the assay was immunoSEQ multiplex PCR. The sample contains 49,000 or so clones, 86% of which appear only once. Noted time point: pretreatment peripheral blood. Trimming took 1 base from V and 4 from J; bases not matched to a gene: 1. The CDR3 spans 15 residues. Germline loops: CDR1 SNHLY, CDR2 FYNNEI. This TCR came from a man in his sixties with urothelial cancer. The chain couples TRBV2 to TRBJ2-1; TRBD2 matches at 10 bases. Material: PBMCs, obtained around atezolizumab (anti-PD-L1) treatment. The CDR3 loop reads CASSEGTSGYNEQFF. Here the CDR3 DNA reads TGTGCCAGCAGTGAAGGGACTAGCGGATACAATGAGCAGTTCTTC.